This is a list of T cell receptor beta chains from one sample in a study of vaccination and CD4 T cells after COVID-19. TCRdb fed the PCR reads into MiXCR, producing one record per CDR3 protein. In the table there are about 5,900 distinct CDR3 sequences, approximately 60% of which are singletons. Their antigens are not known. Material for sequencing was CD4+ T cells from blood, cultured in vitro. Receptor source: a human donor who had recovered from COVID-19. Each CDR3 is given with its conserved first and last residue.

j_call cdr3_length v_call cdr3_aa
TRBJ2-5 13 TRBV19 CASSTTESGTQYF
TRBJ2-2 13 TRBV11-3 CASSLVQTGELFF
TRBJ1-1 13 TRBV7-2 CASSFGMNTEAFF
TRBJ2-7 14 TRBV6-1 CASRWGGSSYEQYF
TRBJ2-3 15 TRBV15 CATSSGQGRGDTQYF
TRBJ2-7 11 TRBV12-3/TRBV12-4 CASSFSNEQYF
TRBJ1-1 13 TRBV2 CASTEGANTEAFF
TRBJ2-7 15 TRBV12-3/TRBV12-4 CASSVGGLAGVEQYF
TRBJ2-1 16 TRBV7-2 CASSLVAGVEWNEQFF
TRBJ1-2 16 TRBV6-1 CASSDLRDTGLYGYTF
TRBJ2-3 13 TRBV20-1 CSTTRVGTDTQYF
TRBJ2-2 14 TRBV7-3 CASSPGRDTGELFF
TRBJ1-5 16 TRBV19 CASSTTGRPFNQPQHF
TRBJ2-7 15 TRBV6-1 CASSEAVGRDYEQYF